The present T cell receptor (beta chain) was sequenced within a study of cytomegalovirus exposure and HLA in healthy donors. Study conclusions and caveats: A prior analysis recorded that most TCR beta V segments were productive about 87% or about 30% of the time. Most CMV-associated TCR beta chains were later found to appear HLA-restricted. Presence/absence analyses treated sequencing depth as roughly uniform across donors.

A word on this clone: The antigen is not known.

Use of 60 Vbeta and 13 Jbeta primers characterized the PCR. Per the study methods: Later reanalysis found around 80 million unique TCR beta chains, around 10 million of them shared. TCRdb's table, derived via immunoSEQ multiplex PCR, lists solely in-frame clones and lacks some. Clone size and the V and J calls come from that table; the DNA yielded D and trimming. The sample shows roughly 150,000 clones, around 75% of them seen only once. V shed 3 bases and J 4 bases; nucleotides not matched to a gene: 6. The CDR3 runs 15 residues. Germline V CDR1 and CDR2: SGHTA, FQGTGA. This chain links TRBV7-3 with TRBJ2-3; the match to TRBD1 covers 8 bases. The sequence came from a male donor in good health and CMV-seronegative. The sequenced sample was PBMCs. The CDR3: CASSFTGGRADTQYF. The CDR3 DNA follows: TGTGCCAGCAGCTTCACAGGGGGTCGGGCAGATACGCAGTATTTT.